The 26 T cell receptor gamma chains in this list originate from one sample, sequenced in a study of gamma-delta chains in newborns, infants, children. TCRdb reanalysed the reads via CATT. The sample carries 450 to 550 gamma-chain clones, roughly 38% recorded once. Specimen: blood. The origin of the receptors is a child who was a newborn, infant or young child, either healthy, febrile or measles-vaccinated (not recorded which).

As for this clone: It is unclear where the CDR3 begins or ends on the DNA, so no DNA is shown, and the CDR3 is as TCRdb lists it. This CDR3 is also generated by other DNA sequences in the sample. The V gene reported is TRGV9; the J gene is uncalled. Germline assignment: CDR1 GITISATS and CDR2 ISYDGTV (reference sequence). The CDR3 is made up of 31 amino acids, end residues included. CDR3 sequence: CALWEVSSVRNSLAVEQHLLSQVSIGRIQHF.

For this clone: A much bigger clone sits one base away, suggesting this may be a read error. The chain employs TRGV3 and TRGJP1. The J gene was missing in TCRdb and was found by matching the end of the DNA to germline. CDR1 is VTNTFY and CDR2 is YDVSTARD in the germline V gene (reference sequence). The CDR3 runs to 14 residues. Here the CDR3 DNA reads TGTACCACCTGGGACGGGATCACTGGTTGGTTCAAGATATTT. Its protein product is CTTWDGITGWFKIF.

Notes on this clone: At one end the junction does not follow the germline gene, possibly because of a read error. The chain couples TRGV5 to TRGJ1 or TRGJ2. The J gene, absent from TCRdb, was called here by matching the DNA to germline. The CDR3 runs to 15 residues. CDR1 and CDR2 from the germline V gene are VINAFY and YDVSNSKD. The CDR3 DNA sequence: TGTGCCACCCGGGACAGGCAAAAGGGTTATTATAAGAAACTCTTT. Its protein product is CATRDRQKGYYKKLF.

A remark on this clone: A much bigger clone sits one base away, suggesting this may be a read error. The chain employs TRGV4 and TRGJP1. TCRdb records no J gene; here it was assigned by comparing the DNA to germline. Germline V CDR1 and CDR2: EGSTGY, YDSYTSSV. The CDR3 consists of 14 residues. This chain's CDR3 is CATWDGPTGWFKIF. CDR3 bases: TGTGCCACCTGGGATGGGCCCACTGGCTGGTTCAAGATATTT.

This clone is judged large. This likely came from a read error, as a far larger clone is one base away. The chain uses TRGV9 and TRGJP. No J gene is reported in TCRdb; it was inferred here by comparing the DNA with germline. The ends lost 2 bases at V and 2 bases at J; junction bases unmatched: 0. Per germline, CDR1 GITISATS and CDR2 ISYDGTV (reference sequence). The CDR3 contains 16 residues. CDR3 in amino acids: CALWEGQELGKKIKVF. CDR3 DNA sequence: TGTGCCTTGTGGGAGGGGCAAGAGTTGGGCAAAAAAATCAAGGTATTT.

There is no J gene call, but TRGV4 is given as the V gene. The length of the CDR3 is 30 residues. Per the germline V gene, CDR1 is EGSTGY and CDR2 is YDSYTSSV. CDR3 amino acids: CATWDGRRRNSLAVEQRLLSQVSIGRIQHF. As DNA, the CDR3 is TGTGCCACCTGGGATGGGCGGAGAAGAAACTCTCTGGCAGTGGAACAACGCTTGTTGTCACAGGTAAGTATCGGAAGAATACAACATTTC.

This clone is deemed large (0.1 to 1%). The CDR3 DNA sequence: TGTGCCACCTGGACTGGTTGGTTCAAGATATTT. Translating gives CATWTGWFKIF. The J gene is TRGJP1, the V gene TRGV3. The CDR3 runs 11 residues. V was pared by 6 bases and J by 5 bases, with 0 bases of the junction left unmatched. In germline, CDR1 is VTNTFY, CDR2 YDVSTARD (reference sequence).

This clone is a singleton in its sample. A much larger clone differs by one base, so this may be a read error. The CDR3 protein is CATWERGTTGWFEIF. The CDR3 DNA is TGTGCCACCTGGGAACGGGGAACCACTGGTTGGTTCGAGATATTT. No J gene was called, and the V gene is TRGV8. The CDR3 is 15 amino acids. CDR1 and CDR2 from the germline V gene are VENAVY and YDSYNSRV.

In this sample, this clone is large. Distinct nucleotide sequences in the sample also encode this CDR3. V usage is TRGV9 and J usage is TRGJP. The J gene comes from matching the DNA to germline here; TCRdb lacks it. V lost 3 bases and J lost 3; bases outside the gene matches: 2. Per the germline V gene, CDR1 is GITISATS and CDR2 is ISYDGTV (reference sequence). The CDR3 extends over 16 amino acids. This chain's CDR3 is CALWEPQELGKKIKVF. DNA of the CDR3: TGTGCCTTGTGGGAGCCGCAAGAGTTGGGCAAAAAAATCAAGGTATTT.

The chain is built from TRGV9 and TRGJP. The J gene was missing in TCRdb and was found by matching the end of the DNA to germline. J gave up 5 bases and V 0 bases, and 4 bases lay outside the gene matches. Looked up from germline, CDR1 is GITISATS and CDR2 is ISYDGTV (reference sequence). The CDR3 spans 17 residues. CDR3 DNA: TGTGCCTTGTGGGAGGTGCAGAAAGAGTTGGGCAAAAAAATCAAGGTATTT. It codes for CALWEVQKELGKKIKVF.

On this clone: A much larger clone lies a single base off, so this may be a read error. The V gene is TRGV4, but the J gene lacks a call. From germline, CDR1 is EGSTGY and CDR2 YDSYTSSV. There are 14 residues in the CDR3. Here the CDR3 reads CATWDGSTGWFKIF. The DNA for the CDR3 is TGTGCCACCTGGGATGGGTCCACTGGTTGGTTCAAGATATTC.

As for this clone: The sample has other DNA sequences that encode this CDR3 too. The chain's CDR3 is CATWDRTLSYKKLF. For the CDR3, the DNA is TGTGCCACCTGGGACAGAACGCTTTCTTATAAGAAGCTCTTT. The J gene went uncalled, whereas the V gene is TRGV5. Germline-derived CDR1 and CDR2 are VINAFY and YDVSNSKD. The CDR3 is 14 amino acids.

A word on this clone: Because the CDR3's place on the DNA is in doubt, the DNA is left out and the CDR3 is given as listed by TCRdb. Here the V gene is TRGV4, but the J gene went uncalled. Germline lookup yields CDR1 EGSTGY and CDR2 YDSYTSSV. A total of 29 residues make up the CDR3, ends included. The CDR3 sequence: CATWDVIRNSLAVEQHWLSQVSIGRIQHF.

As regards this clone: The limits of the CDR3 on the DNA are not certain, so only TCRdb's listed CDR3 is given. The V gene is TRGV4, but the J gene lacks a call. The CDR3 has 30 amino acids, counting both end residues. From germline, CDR1 is EGSTGY and CDR2 YDSYTSSV. CDR3 residues: CATWDGRRRNSLAAEQHLLSQVSIGRIQHF.

This clone was counted between two and nine times. One base away lies a much larger clone, so this may be a sequencing read error. The sample holds other DNA sequences that translate to the same CDR3. This chain connects TRGV9 to TRGJP. TCRdb leaves out the J gene; it was filled in here by matching the DNA to germline. Germline V lookup: CDR1 GITISATS, CDR2 ISYDGTV (reference sequence). This CDR3 has 15 residues. V lost 2 bases, J lost 7 bases, and 2 bases stayed unmatched. The CDR3 loop reads CALWEGELGKKIKVF. CDR3 DNA: TGTGCCTTGTGGGAGGGGGAGTTGGGCAAAAAAATCAAGGTATTT.

Points on this clone: A far larger clone differs by one base, so this is likely a read error. The same CDR3 arises from other DNA sequences in this sample as well. This chain links TRGV5 with TRGJP1. TCRdb is silent on the J gene; assignment here came from matching the DNA to germline. The CDR3 extends over 15 amino acids. Germline V gene lookup returns CDR1 VINAFY and CDR2 YDVSNSKD. CDR3 bases: TGTGCTACCTGGGACAGGCATACCACTGGTTGGTTCAAGATATTT. This gives the protein CATWDRHTTGWFKIF.

As for this clone: It is unclear where the CDR3 begins or ends on the DNA, so no DNA is shown, and the CDR3 is as TCRdb lists it. The sample contains more than one DNA sequence encoding this CDR3. The V gene reported is TRGV8; the J gene is uncalled. Germline V gene sequence: CDR1 VENAVY, CDR2 YDSYNSRV. The CDR3 is 32 residues long, ends included. CDR3 sequence reads: CATWDHPLPRRNSLAVEQHLLSQVSIGRIQHF.

The chain employs TRGV5 and TRGJ1 or TRGJ2. In the absence of a J gene in TCRdb, the DNA was matched to germline to assign it here. Trimming took 4 bases from V and 3 from J; bases not matched to a gene: 12. CDR1 is VINAFY and CDR2 is YDVSNSKD in the germline V gene. The CDR3 sequence is 15 residues long. Written as DNA, the CDR3 is TGTGCCACCTGGGAAATCTTAGGGACTTATTATAAGAAACTCTTT. This translates into CATWEILGTYYKKLF.

As to this clone: It is unclear where the CDR3 begins or ends on the DNA, so no DNA is shown, and the CDR3 is as TCRdb lists it. The V gene is TRGV9, but the J gene lacks a call. Inclusive of both ends, the CDR3 amounts to 31 amino acids. Germline V gene data show CDR1 as GITISATS and CDR2 as ISYDGTV (reference sequence). The CDR3 sequence: CALWEVLIIRNSLAVEQHLLSPVSIGRIQHF.

This clone was seen a few times. The likely explanation is a read error, given a far larger clone one base away. This sample also contains other DNA sequences that code for the same CDR3. This rearrangement joins TRGV9 to TRGJP. In the absence of a J gene in TCRdb, the DNA was matched to germline to assign it here. Losses at the gene ends were 1 base for V and 4 bases for J; bases not matched to a gene: 1. This CDR3 comprises 16 residues. CDR1 and CDR2 (germline): GITISATS, ISYDGTV (reference sequence). The CDR3 spells CALWEVQELGKKIKVF. The CDR3 DNA reads TGTGCCTTGTGGGAGGTACAAGAGTTGGGCAAAAAAATCAAGGTATTT.

No J gene call was made, and the V gene is TRGV9. Germline CDR1 is GITISATS and CDR2 is ISYDGTV (reference sequence). This CDR3 has 11 amino acids. CDR3 amino acids: CAVWENNNKLF. CDR3 sequence (DNA): TGTGCCGTGTGGGAAAATAATAACAAACTATTT.

V is TRGV5 and J is TRGJ1 or TRGJ2. Here the J gene came from matching the DNA to germline, since TCRdb omits it. Looked up from germline, CDR1 is VINAFY and CDR2 is YDVSNSKD. CDR3 length: 14 residues. Trimming removed 3 bases from V and 6 bases from J; junction bases left unmatched: 11. In nucleotides, the CDR3 is TGTGCCACCTGGGACGGAACGCTTTCTTATAAGAAACTCTTT. Its translation is CATWDGTLSYKKLF.

The V call is TRGV4, the J call TRGJP2. The J gene, absent from TCRdb, was called here by matching the DNA to germline. Germline-derived CDR1 and CDR2 are EGSTGY and YDSYTSSV. The CDR3 is 9 amino acids. With V trimmed by 9 bases and J by 8 bases, 0 bases remained unmatched. DNA of the CDR3: TGTGCCACCGATTGGATCAAGACGTTT. It yields the protein CATDWIKTF.

To note about this clone: A far larger clone is one nucleotide away, so this likely arose from a read error. The chain employs TRGV9 and TRGJP. Assignment of the J gene here rests on matching the DNA to germline, because TCRdb gives none. The CDR3 runs 15 residues. Germline V lookup: CDR1 GITISATS, CDR2 ISYDGTV (reference sequence). Here the CDR3 reads CALWEQELGKRIKVF. DNA for the CDR3: TGTGCCTTGTGGGAGCAAGAGTTGGGCAAAAGAATCAAGGTATTT.

Written as DNA, the CDR3 is TGTGCCACCTGGGATGGAGGGAATCAGAAACTCTTT. It yields the protein CATWDGGNQKLF. The gene calls are TRGV4 and TRGJ1 or TRGJ2. As TCRdb names no J gene, one was assigned here on the basis of a DNA match to germline. The CDR3 is 12 residues long. J lost 11 bases, V lost 1 base, and 8 bases had no gene match. Per the germline V gene, CDR1 is EGSTGY and CDR2 is YDSYTSSV.

The table lists this clone with a few counts. V gene TRGV9 combines with J gene TRGJP. Since TCRdb gives no J gene, matching the DNA to germline was used here to assign it. V trimming: 0 bases; J trimming: 3 bases; junction bases outside the gene matches: 2. From germline, CDR1 is GITISATS and CDR2 ISYDGTV (reference sequence). CDR3 length: 17 residues. The CDR3 nucleotides read TGTGCCTTGTGGGAGGTGCAGCAAGAGTTGGGCAAAAAAATCAAGGTATTT. Translated: CALWEVQQELGKKIKVF.